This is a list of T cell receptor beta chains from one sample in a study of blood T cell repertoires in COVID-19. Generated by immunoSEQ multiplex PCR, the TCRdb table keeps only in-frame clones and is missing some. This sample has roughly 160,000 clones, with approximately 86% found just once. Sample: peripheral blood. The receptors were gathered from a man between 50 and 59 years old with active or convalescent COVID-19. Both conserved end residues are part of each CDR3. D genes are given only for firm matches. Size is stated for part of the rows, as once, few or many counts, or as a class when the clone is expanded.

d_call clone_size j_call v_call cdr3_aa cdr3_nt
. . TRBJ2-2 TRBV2 CASNPRLANTGELFF TGTGCCAGCAACCCGCGACTCGCGAACACCGGGGAGCTGTTTTTT
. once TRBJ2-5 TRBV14 CASSQLLQETQYF TGTGCCAGCAGCCAACTCCTCCAAGAGACCCAGTACTTC
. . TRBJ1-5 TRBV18 CASSQGRGEQPQHF TGTGCCAGCTCGCAAGGGAGGGGGGAACAGCCCCAGCATTTT
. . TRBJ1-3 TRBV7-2 CASTRHETGNTIYF TGTGCCAGCACCCGACACGAAACTGGAAACACCATATATTTT
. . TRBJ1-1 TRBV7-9 CASSLDGGLNTEAFF TGTGCCAGCAGCTTAGACGGGGGACTGAACACTGAAGCTTTCTTT
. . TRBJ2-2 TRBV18 CASSGGPSGELFF TGTGCCAGCTCAGGTGGCCCTAGCGGGGAGCTGTTTTTT
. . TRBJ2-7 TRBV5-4 CASSPDTPIPYEQYF TGTGCCAGCAGCCCGGACACACCCATTCCCTACGAGCAGTACTTC
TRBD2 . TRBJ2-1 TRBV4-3 CASSHLKTSGRVNEQFF TGCGCCAGCAGCCATCTTAAGACTAGCGGGAGGGTTAATGAGCAGTTCTTC
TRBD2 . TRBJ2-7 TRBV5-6 CASSLMASGDYEQYF TGTGCCAGCAGCTTGATGGCTAGCGGAGACTACGAGCAGTACTTC
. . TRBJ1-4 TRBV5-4 CASSSGRGISNEKLFF TGTGCCAGCAGCTCTGGTAGAGGGATCTCTAATGAAAAACTGTTTTTT
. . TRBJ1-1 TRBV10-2 CASSESPSVTNTEAFF TGCGCCAGCAGTGAGTCACCCTCAGTTACGAACACTGAAGCTTTCTTT
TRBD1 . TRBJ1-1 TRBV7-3 CASSTRTGGVNTEAFF TGTGCCAGCAGCACCCGGACAGGGGGTGTGAACACTGAAGCTTTCTTT
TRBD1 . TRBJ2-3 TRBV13 CASSQTGGADTQYF TGTGCCAGCAGCCAGACAGGGGGCGCAGATACGCAGTATTTT
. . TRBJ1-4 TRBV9 CASSAGLGRGNEKLFF TGTGCCAGCAGCGCCGGTCTGGGGAGGGGGAATGAAAAACTGTTTTTT
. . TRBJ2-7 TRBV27 CASGREAYEQYF TGTGCCAGCGGCAGGGAAGCCTACGAGCAGTACTTC
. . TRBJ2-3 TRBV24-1 CATSDLRGNLRGRGSDTQYF TGTGCCACCAGTGATTTACGGGGGAACCTTAGGGGCCGGGGGTCAGATACGCAGTATTTT
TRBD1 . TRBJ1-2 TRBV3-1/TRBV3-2 CASSVPGQHNYGYTF TGTGCCAGCAGCGTCCCGGGACAGCATAACTATGGCTACACCTTC
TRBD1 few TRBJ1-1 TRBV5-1 CASHPRQGDTEAFF TGCGCCAGCCACCCTCGGCAGGGGGACACTGAAGCTTTCTTT
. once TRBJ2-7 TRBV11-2 CASSSLAARVRYF TGTGCCAGCAGCTCCTTAGCGGCTCGGGTTAGGTACTTC
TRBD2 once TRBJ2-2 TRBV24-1 CATSDYGRQGRTGELFF TGTGCCACCAGTGACTACGGGAGGCAGGGAAGGACCGGGGAGCTGTTTTTT
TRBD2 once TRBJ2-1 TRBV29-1 CSVEFSGRVGNEQFF TGCAGCGTTGAATTTAGCGGGAGAGTGGGGAATGAGCAGTTCTTC
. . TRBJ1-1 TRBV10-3 CAISEHTGTEAFF TGTGCCATCAGTGAACACACGGGCACTGAAGCTTTCTTT
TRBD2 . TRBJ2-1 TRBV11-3 CASTLSLAGYNEQFF TGTGCCAGCACCTTATCACTAGCGGGATACAATGAGCAGTTCTTC
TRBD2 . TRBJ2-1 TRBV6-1 CASSERSGRANEQFF TGTGCCAGCAGTGAGCGTAGCGGGAGGGCCAATGAGCAGTTCTTC
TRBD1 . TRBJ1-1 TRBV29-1 CSVDRNPTQGRNTEAFF TGCAGCGTTGACCGCAATCCGACACAGGGGAGGAACACTGAAGCTTTCTTT
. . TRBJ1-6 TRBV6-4 CASSDSDSSPLHF TGTGCCAGCAGTGACTCGGACAGTTCACCCCTCCACTTT
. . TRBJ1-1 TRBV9 CASRMGTSNTEAFF TGTGCCAGCAGAATGGGGACTTCGAACACTGAAGCTTTCTTT
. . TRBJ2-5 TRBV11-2 CASSFSWSDQETQYF TGTGCCAGCAGTTTTTCTTGGAGTGACCAAGAGACCCAGTACTTC
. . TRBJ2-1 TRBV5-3 CARSLDWRIYNEQFF TGTGCCAGAAGCCTAGACTGGAGGATCTACAATGAGCAGTTCTTC
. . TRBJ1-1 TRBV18 CASSPGTLNTEAFF TGTGCCAGCTCACCAGGGACACTGAACACTGAAGCTTTCTTT
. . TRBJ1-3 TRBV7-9 CASSLGTLTGNTIYF TGTGCCAGCAGCTTGGGGACTTTAACTGGAAACACCATATATTTT
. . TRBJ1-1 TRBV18 CASSMGAGNTEAFF TGTGCCAGCTCAATGGGGGCTGGGAACACTGAAGCTTTCTTT
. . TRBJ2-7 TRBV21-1 CASSKGETVHRDEQYF TGTGCCAGCAGCAAAGGAGAGACAGTGCACCGGGACGAGCAGTACTTC
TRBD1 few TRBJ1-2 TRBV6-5 CASSPDRVGGYTF TGTGCCAGCAGCCCAGACAGGGTCGGTGGCTACACCTTC
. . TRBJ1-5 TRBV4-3 CASSQDGRGDQPQHF TGCGCCAGCAGCCAAGATGGACGGGGGGATCAGCCCCAGCATTTT
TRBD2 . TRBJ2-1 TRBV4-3 CASSPSAGGVYNEQFF TGCGCCAGCAGCCCGAGCGCGGGAGGGGTCTACAATGAGCAGTTCTTC
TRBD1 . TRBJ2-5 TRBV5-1 CASSGQGQGGETQYF TGCGCCAGCAGCGGTCAGGGACAGGGTGGTGAGACCCAGTACTTC
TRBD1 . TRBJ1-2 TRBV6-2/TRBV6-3 CASSRYWDRAYGYTF TGTGCCAGCAGTCGATATTGGGACAGGGCCTATGGCTACACCTTC
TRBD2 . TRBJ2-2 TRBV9 CASSVVTSGVTGELFF TGTGCCAGCAGCGTAGTAACTAGCGGGGTCACCGGGGAGCTGTTTTTT
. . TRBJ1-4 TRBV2 CASKRTTNEKLFF TGTGCCAGCAAGAGGACAACTAATGAAAAACTGTTTTTT
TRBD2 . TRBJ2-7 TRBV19 CASRVNSGTSSYEQYF TGTGCCAGTAGGGTGAATAGCGGGACCAGCTCCTACGAGCAGTACTTC
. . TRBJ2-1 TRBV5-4 CASRGDWDTDEQFF TGTGCCAGCAGGGGGGACTGGGATACGGATGAGCAGTTCTTC
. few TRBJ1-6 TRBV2 CASNNRAGSPLHF TGTGCCAGCAACAACAGGGCTGGATCACCCCTCCACTTT
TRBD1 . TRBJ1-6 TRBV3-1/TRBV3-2 CASSRDRLHSPLHF TGTGCCAGCAGCCGGGACAGGCTCCATTCACCCCTCCACTTT
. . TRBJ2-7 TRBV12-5 CASAPSEREQYF TGTGCTAGTGCTCCCTCGGAGCGAGAGCAGTACTTC
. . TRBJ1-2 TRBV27 CASSFSGGGGYTF TGTGCCAGCAGTTTTTCCGGGGGAGGAGGCTACACCTTC
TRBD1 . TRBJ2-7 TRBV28 CASRQTGTGGYEQYF TGTGCCAGCAGACAGACCGGGACAGGGGGATACGAGCAGTACTTC
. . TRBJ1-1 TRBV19 CASSSSDYTEAFF TGTGCCAGTAGTTCCAGCGATTACACTGAAGCTTTCTTT
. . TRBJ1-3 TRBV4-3 CASSQGKGASSGNTIYF TGCGCCAGCAGCCAAGGAAAAGGGGCAAGTTCTGGAAACACCATATATTTT
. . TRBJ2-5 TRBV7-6 CASSLDPVVWETQYF TGTGCCAGCAGCTTAGACCCAGTTGTGTGGGAGACCCAGTACTTC
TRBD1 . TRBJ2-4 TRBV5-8 CASSLLRGLAKNIQYF TGTGCCAGCAGCTTGCTCAGGGGGTTAGCCAAAAACATTCAGTACTTC
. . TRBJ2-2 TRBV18 CASSPRLPRGELFF TGTGCCAGCTCACCGCGGCTCCCGCGCGGGGAGCTGTTTTTT